This T cell receptor (beta chain) was identified in a study of shared clonotypes between healthy human individuals. Notes on this clone: Its antigen is as yet unknown.

General study findings and limits: In a handful of donors, roughly 5.2% of naive CD4 clonotypes appeared in common. A reduction in generation probabilities was seen for non-shared clonotypes relative to those shared by all four donors.

This CDR3 spans 15 amino acids. Germline assignment: CDR1 LNHDA and CDR2 SQIVND (reference sequence). The V gene lost 6 bases and the J gene lost 6 bases, with 20 bases spanning the gap. Researchers ran the assay at a deep level. TCRdb keeps only in-frame clones here, not all; method: immunoSEQ multiplex PCR. The sample carries some 2,500,000 clones, more than 85% recorded once. Specimen: naive CD4+ T cells from PBMCs. Subset noted: CD45RA+ positively selected. The V and J genes are TRBV19 and TRBJ1-1; tentatively, D is TRBD1 (5 bases). The clonotype comes from a man aged 18 to 29 in good health. Some clones in this sample may be carry-over from other donors' samples. CDR3 DNA sequence: TGTGCCAGTAGGCTAATGCGGGACCATGGGGCTGAAGCTTTCTTT. Translation: CASRLMRDHGAEAFF.